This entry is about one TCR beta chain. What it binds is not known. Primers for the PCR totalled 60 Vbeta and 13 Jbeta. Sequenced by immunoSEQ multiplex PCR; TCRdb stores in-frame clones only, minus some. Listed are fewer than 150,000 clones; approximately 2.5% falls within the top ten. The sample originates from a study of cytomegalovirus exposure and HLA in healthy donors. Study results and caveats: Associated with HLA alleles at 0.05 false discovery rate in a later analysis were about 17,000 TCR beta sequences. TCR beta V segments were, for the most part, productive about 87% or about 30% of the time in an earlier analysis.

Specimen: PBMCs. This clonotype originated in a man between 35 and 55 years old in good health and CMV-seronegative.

CDR3 amino acids: CASSQLGLLEGGELFF. The CDR3 bases are TGCGCCAGCAGCCAGCTGGGACTACTGGAAGGCGGGGAGCTGTTTTTT. The chain employs TRBV4-3 and TRBJ2-2; 7 bases agree with TRBD2. V was clipped by 3 bases and J by 7 bases; unmatched bases: 11. The germline gives CDR1 LGHNA, CDR2 YSLEER. The CDR3 length is 16 residues.